The rows below give T cell receptor beta chains drawn from one sample of a study of PD-1 and CTLA-4 blockade in melanoma. Assay: immunoSEQ multiplex PCR; the TCRdb copy retains only in-frame clones and omits some. This table has 15,000 to 20,000 clones, about 73% appearing once. Material: CD8+ T cells from peripheral blood, obtained from a patient given anti-PD-1 treatment. Receptors originate from a human donor with melanoma. Each CDR3 is given with its conserved first and last residue. Fields, in order: CDR3 DNA, CDR3 protein, D gene, CDR3 length, J gene, V gene, clone size. A D gene is named only where the DNA matches it firmly. Some rows mark clone size as missing; the rest say once, few, many or name a class of expanded clone.

TGTGCCAGCAGCTTTCCTGTCAGGGGGGGCACTGAAGCTTTCTTT | CASSFPVRGGTEAFF | TRBD1 | 15 | TRBJ1-1 | TRBV11-2 | .
TGTGCCAGCAGCTTAGATCAGGAAGGCAGGGCTAACACTGAAGCTTTCTTT | CASSLDQEGRANTEAFF | . | 17 | TRBJ1-1 | TRBV11-2 | .
TGTGCCAGCAGTTACTCGATTCAGGGGGCGCGATTGACCTTC | CASSYSIQGARLTF | TRBD1 | 14 | TRBJ1-2 | TRBV6-2/TRBV6-3 | .
TGCAGCGCACGGACTAGCGGGAACTACGAGCAGTACTTC | CSARTSGNYEQYF | TRBD2 | 13 | TRBJ2-7 | TRBV29-1 | .
TGCGCCAGCAGCCAAGATTGGAGCGTAGCGGGAAAAGAAGAGACCCAGTACTTC | CASSQDWSVAGKEETQYF | TRBD2 | 18 | TRBJ2-5 | TRBV4-1 | .
TGTGCCAGCAGGCCCGGGACAGGGGATCAGCCCCAGCATTTT | CASRPGTGDQPQHF | TRBD1 | 14 | TRBJ1-5 | TRBV6-5 | few
TGTGCCACCAGCACCAGACTAGATGGAGATACGCAGTATTTT | CATSTRLDGDTQYF | . | 14 | TRBJ2-3 | TRBV15 | few
TGCAGCGTTGAATTGACAGGGCACTATGGCTACACCTTC | CSVELTGHYGYTF | TRBD1 | 13 | TRBJ1-2 | TRBV29-1 | .
TGTGCCAGCAAACAGGGGTGGATGAACACCGGGGAGCTGTTTTTT | CASKQGWMNTGELFF | TRBD1 | 15 | TRBJ2-2 | TRBV6-5 | .
TGTGCCAGCAGTTACCAGGGGTTGTACACTGAAGCTTTCTTT | CASSYQGLYTEAFF | . | 14 | TRBJ1-1 | TRBV6-5 | .
TGTGCCAGCAGCTTCAGCACAGATACGCAGTATTTT | CASSFSTDTQYF | . | 12 | TRBJ2-3 | TRBV5-6 | .
TGTGCCAGCAGTCCCCACGACAGCGCGACCTACGAGCAGTACTTC | CASSPHDSATYEQYF | . | 15 | TRBJ2-7 | TRBV27 | .